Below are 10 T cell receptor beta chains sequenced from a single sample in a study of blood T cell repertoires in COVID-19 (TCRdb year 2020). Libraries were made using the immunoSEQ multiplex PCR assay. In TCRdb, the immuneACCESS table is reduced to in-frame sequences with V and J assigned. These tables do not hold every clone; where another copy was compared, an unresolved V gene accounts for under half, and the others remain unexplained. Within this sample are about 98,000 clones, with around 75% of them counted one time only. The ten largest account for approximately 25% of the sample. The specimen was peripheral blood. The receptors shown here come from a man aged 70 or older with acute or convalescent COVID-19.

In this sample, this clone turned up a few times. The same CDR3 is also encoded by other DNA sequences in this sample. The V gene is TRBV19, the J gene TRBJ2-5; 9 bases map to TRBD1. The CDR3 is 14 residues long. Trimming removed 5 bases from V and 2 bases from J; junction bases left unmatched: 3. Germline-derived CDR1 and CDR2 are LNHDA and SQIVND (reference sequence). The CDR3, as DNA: TGTGCCAGTAGTGGTGGGACAGGGCAAGAGACCCAGTACTTC. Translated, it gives CASSGGTGQETQYF.

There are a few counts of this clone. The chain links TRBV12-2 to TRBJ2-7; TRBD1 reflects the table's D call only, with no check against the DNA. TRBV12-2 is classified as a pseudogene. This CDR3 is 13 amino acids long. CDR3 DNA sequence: TGTGCAAGAGATACAGGGAGCACCTACGAGCAGTACTTC. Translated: CARDTGSTYEQYF.

In DNA form, the CDR3 reads TGTGCCAGCAGCCGTCGACAGGGGTCTGAAAAACTGTTTTTT. The encoded protein is CASSRRQGSEKLFF. The chain recombines TRBV6-5 with TRBJ1-4; 8 bases agree with TRBD1. CDR3 length equals 14 residues. V was pared by 6 bases and J by 7 bases, with 7 bases of the junction left unmatched. Germline CDR1 is MNHEY and CDR2 is SVGAGI.

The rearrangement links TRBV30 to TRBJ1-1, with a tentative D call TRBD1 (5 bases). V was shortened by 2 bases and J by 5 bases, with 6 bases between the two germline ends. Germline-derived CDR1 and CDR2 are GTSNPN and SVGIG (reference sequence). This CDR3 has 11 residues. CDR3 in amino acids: CAWSRGTEAFF. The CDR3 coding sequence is TGTGCCTGGAGTCGGGGGACTGAAGCTTTCTTT.

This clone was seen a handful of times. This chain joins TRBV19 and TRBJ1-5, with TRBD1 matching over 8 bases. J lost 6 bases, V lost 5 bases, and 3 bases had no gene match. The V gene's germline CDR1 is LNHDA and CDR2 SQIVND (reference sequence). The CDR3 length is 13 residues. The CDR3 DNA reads TGTGCCAGTAGTCAGGGGGCGGGTCAGCCCCAGCATTTT. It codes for CASSQGAGQPQHF.

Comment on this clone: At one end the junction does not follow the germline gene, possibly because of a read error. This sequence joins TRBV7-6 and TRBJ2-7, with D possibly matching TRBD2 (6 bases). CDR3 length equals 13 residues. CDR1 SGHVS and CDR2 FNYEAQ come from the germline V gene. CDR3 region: CASSASGGYAQYF. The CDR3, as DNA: TGTGCCAGCAGCGCCAGTGGGGGGTACGCGCAGTACTTC. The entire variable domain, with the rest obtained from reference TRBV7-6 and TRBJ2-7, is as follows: GAGVSQSPRYKVTKRGQDVALRCDPISGHVSLYWYRQALGQGPEFLTYFNYEAQQDKSGLPNDRFSAERPEGSISTLTIQRTEQRDSAMYRCASSASGGYAQYFGPGTRLTVT.

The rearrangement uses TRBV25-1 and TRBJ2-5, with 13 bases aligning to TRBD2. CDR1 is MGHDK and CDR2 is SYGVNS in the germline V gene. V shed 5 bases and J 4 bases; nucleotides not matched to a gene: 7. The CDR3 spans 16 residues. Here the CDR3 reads CASSRTSGSKGETQYF. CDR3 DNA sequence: TGTGCCAGCAGTAGGACTAGCGGGAGTAAGGGAGAGACCCAGTACTTC.

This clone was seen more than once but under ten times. The CDR3 sequence: CASSEGAGLNYGYTF. The DNA for the CDR3 is TGTGCCAGCAGTGAAGGTGCGGGACTTAACTATGGCTACACCTTC. The chain uses TRBV6-1 and TRBJ1-2; D possibly corresponds to TRBD1 (5 bases). V was pared by 1 base and J by 1 base, with 10 bases between. The CDR3 runs to 15 residues. Germline V lookup: CDR1 MNHNS, CDR2 SASEGT.

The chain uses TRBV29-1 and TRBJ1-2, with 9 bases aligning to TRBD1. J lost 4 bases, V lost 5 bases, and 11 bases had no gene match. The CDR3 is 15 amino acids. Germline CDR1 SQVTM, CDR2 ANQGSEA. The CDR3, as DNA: TGCAGCGTTATAGCTGGACAGGGGAGGGTCTATGGCTACACCTTC. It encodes CSVIAGQGRVYGYTF.

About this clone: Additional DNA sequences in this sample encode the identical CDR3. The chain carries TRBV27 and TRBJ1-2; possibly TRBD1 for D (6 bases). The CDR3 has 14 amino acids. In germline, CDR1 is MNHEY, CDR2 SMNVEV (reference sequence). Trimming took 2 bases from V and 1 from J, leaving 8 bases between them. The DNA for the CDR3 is TGTGCCAGCAGTTTAAGGGGGGGTAACTATGGCTACACCTTC. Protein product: CASSLRGGNYGYTF.